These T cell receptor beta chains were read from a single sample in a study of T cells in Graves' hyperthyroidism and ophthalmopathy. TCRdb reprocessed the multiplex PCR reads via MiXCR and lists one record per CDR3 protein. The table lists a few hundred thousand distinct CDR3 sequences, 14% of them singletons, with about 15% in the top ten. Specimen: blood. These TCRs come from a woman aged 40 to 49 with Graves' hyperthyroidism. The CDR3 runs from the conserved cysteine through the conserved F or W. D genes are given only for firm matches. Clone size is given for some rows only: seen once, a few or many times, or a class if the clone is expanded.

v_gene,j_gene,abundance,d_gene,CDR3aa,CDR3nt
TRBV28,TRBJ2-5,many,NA,CASSSRTTRETQYF,TGTGCCAGCAGTTCCCGGACTACCAGGGAGACCCAGTACTTC
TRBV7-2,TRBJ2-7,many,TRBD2,CASSSVGGGRAYEQYF,TGTGCCAGCAGCTCCGTTGGTGGCGGGAGGGCCTACGAGCAGTACTTC
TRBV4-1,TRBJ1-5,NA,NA,CASSSGVRQDNQPQHF,TGCGCCAGCAGCTCCGGAGTTCGGCAGGACAATCAGCCCCAGCATTTT
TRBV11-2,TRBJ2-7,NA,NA,CASSLESCYEQYF,TGTGCCAGCAGCTTAGAAAGCTGCTACGAGCAGTACTTC
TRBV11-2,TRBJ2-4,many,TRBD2,CASSWDGTTQINIQYF,TGTGCCAGCAGCTGGGACGGGACTACCCAGATAAACATTCAGTACTTC
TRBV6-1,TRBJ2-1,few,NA,CASSLVAVTYNEQFF,TGTGCCAGCAGTTTAGTCGCGGTCACCTACAATGAGCAGTTCTTC
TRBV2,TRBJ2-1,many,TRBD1,CASSWDRGQYNEQFF,TGTGCCAGCAGTTGGGACAGGGGCCAGTACAATGAGCAGTTCTTC
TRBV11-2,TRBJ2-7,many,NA,CASSLDPRKYEQYF,TGTGCCAGCAGCTTAGATCCGCGAAAGTACGAGCAGTACTTC
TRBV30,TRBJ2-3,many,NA,CAWSVRGRAHTYTDTQYF,TGTGCCTGGAGTGTACGGGGCAGGGCCCACACCTACACAGATACGCAGTATTTT
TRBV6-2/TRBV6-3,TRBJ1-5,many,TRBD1,CASRATGGHQPQHF,TGTGCCAGCAGGGCGACAGGGGGCCATCAGCCCCAGCATTTT
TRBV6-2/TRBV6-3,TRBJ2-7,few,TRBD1,CASRKAATGAEQYF,TGTGCCAGTAGAAAAGCCGCCACAGGGGCCGAGCAGTACTTC
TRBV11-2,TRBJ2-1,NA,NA,CASSPSLGDYNEQFF,TGTGCCAGCAGCCCCTCCTTGGGGGACTACAATGAGCAGTTCTTC
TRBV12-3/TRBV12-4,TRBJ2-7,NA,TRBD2,CASSYNSGSLDEQYF,TGTGCCAGCAGCTACAATAGCGGGAGTCTGGACGAGCAGTACTTC
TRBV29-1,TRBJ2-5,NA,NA,CSVDPKETQYF,TGCAGCGTTGACCCCAAAGAGACCCAGTACTTC
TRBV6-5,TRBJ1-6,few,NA,CASSYRVDGNSPLHF,TGTGCCAGCAGTTACAGGGTGGATGGTAATTCACCCCTCCACTTT
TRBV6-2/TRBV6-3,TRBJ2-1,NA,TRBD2,CASSHRTSGSDNEQFF,TGTGCCAGCAGTCACCGGACTAGCGGGAGTGATAATGAGCAGTTCTTC
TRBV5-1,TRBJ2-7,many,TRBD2,CASSLAASGTGEQYF,TGCGCCAGCAGCTTGGCGGCTAGCGGGACCGGGGAGCAGTACTTC
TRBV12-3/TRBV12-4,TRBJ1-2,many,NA,CASAIQGNYGYTF,TGTGCCAGCGCAATACAGGGCAACTATGGCTACACCTTC
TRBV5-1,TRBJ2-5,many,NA,CASSLGTAQETQYF,TGCGCCAGCAGCTTGGGGACAGCTCAAGAGACCCAGTACTTC